This T cell receptor beta chain was identified in a study of ipilimumab plus nivolumab after autologous stem cell transplantation. Measured with immunoSEQ multiplex PCR; TCRdb has only the in-frame clones, and not every one. Here the sample spans 8,000 to 10,000 clones, around two thirds being singletons. CDR1 is GTSNPN and CDR2 is SVGIG in the germline V gene (reference sequence). CDR3 size: 13 residues. The V end was cut by 0 bases, the J end by 5 bases, with 10 bases between. The sequence came from a female donor with multiple myeloma. The chain couples TRBV30 to TRBJ2-5; no reliable D call. The sequences come from PBMCs, collected in a trial of ipilimumab plus nivolumab as post-transplant consolidation. This CDR3 is CAWSVLAGETQYF. Written as DNA, the CDR3 is TGTGCCTGGAGTGTACTTGCAGGCGAGACCCAGTACTTC.